This entry concerns a single T cell receptor (beta chain). Study processing details: Researchers report that nucleated cell counts were estimated from reference gene primer amplification. Profiled with immunoSEQ multiplex PCR; TCRdb holds only in-frame clones, not every one. V and J calls and clone size are those listed in that table; D and trimming were worked out from the DNA. This sample has 200,000 to 250,000 clones, with 85% found just once. V was pared by 5 bases and J by 5 bases, with 8 bases of the junction left unmatched. Germline assignment: CDR1 SGHTA and CDR2 FQGNSA. This CDR3 has 14 residues. This record belongs to a study of blood T cell repertoires in COVID-19. In the study overall: COVID-19 samples, acute and convalescent, were from the United States, Italy and Spain. PBMCs, B-cell-depleted T cells, or T cells provided the cDNA or gDNA that made up the material.

V usage is TRBV7-2 and J usage is TRBJ1-1, with TRBD1 matching over 7 bases. Sequenced sample: peripheral blood. The clonotype comes from a man in his forties with acute or convalescent COVID-19. The chain's CDR3 is CASSPRQGGTEAFF. CDR3 sequence (DNA): TGTGCCAGCAGCCCCAGACAGGGCGGGACTGAAGCTTTCTTT.